What follows are 21 T cell receptor beta chains derived from one specimen sequenced in a study of blood T cells in healthy people across ages. For the second PCR, which ran for about 6 to 11 cycles, a sample-barcoded 5' primer and a J-beta primer mix were used. TCRdb called the 5' RACE reads again in MiXCR, with one record for every CDR3 protein. The table has 450,000 to 600,000 distinct CDR3 sequences, about 27% seen once. This sample was also put to use in a study of T cells of mothers and their children.

Sequencing was carried out using blood. Receptors originate from a boy younger than 10 in good health.

This clonotype was seen a single time. The rearrangement joins TRBV29-1 to TRBJ2-7, with D hard to call. Germline CDR1 and CDR2: SQVTM and ANQGSEA. V shed 4 bases and J shed 6 bases, with 7 bases lying between them. The CDR3 has 10 residues. The CDR3 region has the DNA TGCAGCGTTGGTTCGAGCGAGCAGTACTTC. Protein: CSVGSSEQYF.

The chain joins TRBV5-1 to TRBJ2-5; 7 bases match TRBD2. The germline CDR1 and CDR2 sequences are SGHRS and YFSETQ. The V and J ends lost 4 bases and 2 bases, in that order; junction bases with no gene match: 8. This CDR3 spans 15 amino acids. CDR3 loop: CASSAGTNFQETQYF. In DNA form, the CDR3 reads TGCGCCAGCAGCGCCGGGACTAATTTTCAAGAGACCCAGTACTTC. The variable domain in full, with the rest retrieved from reference TRBV5-1 and TRBJ2-5, is KAGVTQTPRYLIKTRGQQVTLSCSPISGHRSVSWYQQTPGQGLQFLFEYFSETQRNKGNFPGRFSGRQFSNSRSEMNVSTLELGDSALYLCASSAGTNFQETQYFGPGTRLLVL.

The rearrangement uses TRBV7-6 and TRBJ1-3; 9 bases fit TRBD1. The CDR3 is 15 residues long. Germline V gene sequence: CDR1 SGHVS, CDR2 FNYEAQ. The ends lost 4 bases at V and 3 bases at J; junction bases unmatched: 4. The CDR3 nucleotides read TGTGCCAGCAGCTCCGGGACAGGGTTTGGAAACACCATATATTTT. Translating it yields CASSSGTGFGNTIYF. Using reference TRBV7-6 and TRBJ1-3 for the parts outside the CDR3, the full variable domain is GAGVSQSPRYKVTKRGQDVALRCDPISGHVSLYWYRQALGQGPEFLTYFNYEAQQDKSGLPNDRFSAERPEGSISTLTIQRTEQRDSAMYRCASSSGTGFGNTIYFGEGSWLTVV.

The chain joins TRBV5-6 to TRBJ2-1, with a weak D call TRBD1 (6 bases). Germline loops: CDR1 SGHDT, CDR2 YYEEEE. The V gene lost 5 bases and the J gene lost 2 bases, with 11 bases spanning the gap. There are 14 residues in the CDR3. The CDR3 reads CASSPTGTYNEQFF. CDR3 in DNA: TGTGCCAGCAGTCCGACAGGTACCTACAATGAGCAGTTCTTC.

The J gene is TRBJ2-5, the V gene TRBV20-1; D is perhaps TRBD1 or TRBD2 (5 bases each). This CDR3 has 17 amino acids. Per the germline V gene, CDR1 is DFQATT and CDR2 is SNEGSKA (reference sequence). V shed 5 bases and J shed 7 bases, with 29 bases lying between them. The CDR3 nucleotides are TGCAGTGCTCAGAGCTTCCGACAGCCGGGACCTCGCTCGACCCAGTACTTC. Translation: CSAQSFRQPGPRSTQYF.

This clonotype occurred many times. The rearrangement uses TRBV6-6 and TRBJ2-5; weak D call: TRBD2 (6 bases). Trimming shortened V by 7 bases and J by 3 bases, and 12 bases separated the two germline ends. CDR3 length: 13 residues. CDR1 is MNHNY and CDR2 is SVGAGI in the germline V gene (reference sequence). The CDR3 DNA follows: TGTGCCAGCAATCAACCTAGCGAAGAGACCCAGTACTTC. Translated, it gives CASNQPSEETQYF.

This clonotype was detected a few times. This chain uses TRBV10-3 with TRBJ2-7, with D perhaps matching TRBD1 (6 bases). The CDR3 contains 14 residues. V gave up 6 bases and J gave up 2 bases, with 14 bases separating them. CDR1 and CDR2 from the germline V gene are ENHRY and SYGVKD. Here the CDR3 reads CAISKGDPPYEQYF. The CDR3 bases are TGTGCCATCAGCAAGGGGGACCCCCCCTACGAGCAGTACTTC.

This clonotype has a count of ten or more. The chain combines TRBV9 with TRBJ2-7, with no clear D. CDR1 is SGDLS and CDR2 is YYNGEE in the germline V gene. This CDR3 has 16 amino acids. Trimming removed 4 bases at V and 0 bases at J, with 17 bases between. The CDR3 region has the DNA TGTGCCAGCAGCCCCATGGTAGGCAGGAACTCCTACGAGCAGTACTTC. Its protein product is CASSPMVGRNSYEQYF.

The CDR3 DNA reads TGCGCCAGCAGATCTGCCCCTACAGGCATCCCCTCTGGAAACACCATATATTTT. Protein: CASRSAPTGIPSGNTIYF. The rearrangement uses TRBV5-1 and TRBJ1-3; D possibly corresponds to TRBD1 (5 bases). V lost 5 bases and J 0 bases, leaving 21 bases between the germline ends. The CDR3 has 18 amino acids. Germline V gene sequence: CDR1 SGHRS, CDR2 YFSETQ. The entire variable domain, with the rest obtained from reference TRBV5-1 and TRBJ1-3, is as follows: KAGVTQTPRYLIKTRGQQVTLSCSPISGHRSVSWYQQTPGQGLQFLFEYFSETQRNKGNFPGRFSGRQFSNSRSEMNVSTLELGDSALYLCASRSAPTGIPSGNTIYFGEGSWLTVV.

In its sample, this clonotype was seen a few times. The V and J genes are TRBV10-3 and TRBJ2-5; D gene ambiguous. Germline V CDR1 and CDR2: ENHRY, SYGVKD. V lost 6 bases to trimming and J lost 5 bases, with 13 bases between them. The CDR3 has 13 amino acids. The CDR3 DNA follows: TGTGCCATCAGCTTGACCGTGGGGGAGACCCAGTACTTC. The encoded protein is CAISLTVGETQYF.

This chain connects TRBV9 to TRBJ2-1; the match to TRBD2 covers 9 bases. V lost 2 bases to trimming and J lost 3 bases; unmatched junction nucleotides: 3. The germline CDR1 and CDR2 sequences are SGDLS and YYNGEE. The CDR3 totals 15 residues. The CDR3 DNA reads TGTGCCAGCAGCGTCGGCGGGAGGGACTACAATGAGCAGTTCTTC. Translating it yields CASSVGGRDYNEQFF.

The chain joins TRBV29-1 to TRBJ1-2; D remains ambiguous. The V and J ends lost 6 bases and 4 bases respectively, with 21 bases between them. Germline values: CDR1 SQVTM, CDR2 ANQGSEA. The CDR3 runs to 15 residues. As DNA, the CDR3 is TGCAGCGTACCGGTAGGGAGCCACGCGACCTATGGCTACACCTTC. Translation: CSVPVGSHATYGYTF.

This rearrangement joins TRBV2 to TRBJ2-7; tentatively, D is TRBD1 or TRBD2 (5 bases each). The length of the CDR3 is 14 residues. Trimming took 1 base from V and 3 from J, leaving 10 bases between them. CDR1 and CDR2 (germline): SNHLY, FYNNEI. CDR3 DNA: TGTGCCAGCAGTGAAGATCCGGGGCGCTACGAGCAGTACTTC. Its protein product is CASSEDPGRYEQYF. The full variable domain, with the rest looked up from reference TRBV2 and TRBJ2-7, is EPEVTQTPSHQVTQMGQEVILRCVPISNHLYFYWYRQILGQKVEFLVSFYNNEISEKSEIFDDQFSVERPDGSNFTLKIRSTKLEDSAMYFCASSEDPGRYEQYFGPGTRLTVT.

The chain couples TRBV13 to TRBJ2-3, with 10 bases identical to TRBD2. The CDR3 length is 17 residues. Germline CDR1 and CDR2: PRHDT and FYEKMQ (reference sequence). With 7 bases clipped from V and 0 bases from J, the junction kept 10 bases outside the gene matches. The chain's CDR3 is CASTPSGRAASTDTQYF. CDR3 bases: TGTGCCAGCACGCCTAGCGGGAGAGCCGCTAGCACAGATACGCAGTATTTT.

The chain links TRBV7-3 to TRBJ2-7; D is possibly TRBD1 (6 bases). Judging by the DNA end, TRBJ2-5 fits better; the J call may be wrong. The CDR3 totals 15 residues. Germline CDR1 is SGHTA and CDR2 is FQGTGA. CDR3 loop: CASSPGRTVQETQYF. The CDR3, as DNA: TGTGCCAGCAGCCCGGGACGGACAGTCCAAGAGACCCAGTACTTC.

This clonotype was seen a few times. The chain couples TRBV29-1 to TRBJ2-5; 7 nucleotides align to TRBD1. The CDR3 is 14 residues long. Unmatched junction bases numbered 12, after V lost 4 bases and J lost 7 bases. Germline CDR1 reads SQVTM; CDR2 reads ANQGSEA. As DNA, the CDR3 is TGCAGCGTTGGGTCCGACAGGGCGTGGGGGACCCAGTACTTC. Protein product: CSVGSDRAWGTQYF.

The V gene is TRBV29-1, the J gene TRBJ2-1, with D possibly TRBD1 on 6 matching bases. The germline CDR1 and CDR2 sequences are SQVTM and ANQGSEA. V was shortened by 1 base and J by 3 bases, with 16 bases between the two germline ends. This CDR3 has 16 amino acids. The CDR3 protein is CSVEGEGTRGYNEQFF. The CDR3 DNA follows: TGCAGCGTTGAAGGAGAGGGGACAAGGGGCTACAATGAGCAGTTCTTC.

The J gene is TRBJ1-1, the V gene TRBV6-5, with 10 bases identical to TRBD1. Looked up from germline, CDR1 is MNHEY and CDR2 is SVGAGI. The CDR3 contains 13 residues. Trimming took 4 bases from V and 12 from J; bases not matched to a gene: 8. The CDR3 DNA reads TGTGCCAGCAGTTTCCCCGGGACAGGGGCCACTTTCTTT. This encodes CASSFPGTGATFF.

The chain employs TRBV9 and TRBJ2-5, with D possibly matching TRBD1 (5 bases). The V gene's germline CDR1 is SGDLS and CDR2 YYNGEE. This CDR3 is 16 amino acids long. Trimming took off 3 bases at V and 1 base at J, with 16 bases between the two ends. The CDR3 loop reads CASSAVGALGQETQYF. For the CDR3, the DNA is TGTGCCAGCAGCGCAGTAGGGGCTCTAGGCCAAGAGACCCAGTACTTC.

V and J are TRBV7-2 and TRBJ1-1; tentative D call: TRBD1 (6 bases). The CDR3 is made up of 15 amino acids. Germline V gene data show CDR1 as SGHTA and CDR2 as FQGNSA. The V end lost 5 bases, the J end lost 0 bases, and 13 bases lay between the germline ends. CDR3 amino acids: CASSKDSRMNTEAFF. The CDR3 nucleotides are TGTGCCAGCAGCAAGGACAGCCGGATGAACACTGAAGCTTTCTTT.

V and J are TRBV12-3 or TRBV12-4 and TRBJ2-5, with TRBD1 matching 7 bases. The length of the CDR3 is 12 residues. J was trimmed by 5 bases and V by 6 bases; bases with no gene match: 3. The CDR3 sequence is CASREGAETQYF. As DNA, the CDR3 is TGTGCCAGCAGAGAGGGGGCCGAGACCCAGTACTTC.